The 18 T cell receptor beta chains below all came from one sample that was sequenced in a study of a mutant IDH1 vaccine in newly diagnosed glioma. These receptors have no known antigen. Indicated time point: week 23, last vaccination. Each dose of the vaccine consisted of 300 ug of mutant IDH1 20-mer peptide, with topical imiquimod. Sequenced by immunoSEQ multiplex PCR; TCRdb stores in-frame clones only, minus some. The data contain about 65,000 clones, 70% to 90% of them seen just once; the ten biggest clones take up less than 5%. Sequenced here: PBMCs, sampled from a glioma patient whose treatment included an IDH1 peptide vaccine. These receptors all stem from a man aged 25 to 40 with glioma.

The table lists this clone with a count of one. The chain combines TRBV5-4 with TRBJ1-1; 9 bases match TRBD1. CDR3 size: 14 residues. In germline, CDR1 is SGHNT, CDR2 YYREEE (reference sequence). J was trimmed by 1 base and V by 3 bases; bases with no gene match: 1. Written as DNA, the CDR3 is TGTGCCAGCAGCTCGACAGGGGGGAACACTGAAGCTTTCTTT. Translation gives CASSSTGGNTEAFF.

The chain's CDR3 is CASSSHRGTGTSGNTIYF. CDR3 bases: TGTGCCAGCTCATCTCACAGGGGTACCGGGACTTCTGGAAACACCATATATTTT. The chain recombines TRBV18 with TRBJ1-3, with 7 positions matching TRBD1. With 5 bases clipped from V and 1 base from J, the junction kept 14 bases outside the gene matches. This CDR3 region has 18 residues. Germline CDR1 reads KGHSH; CDR2 reads LQKENI.

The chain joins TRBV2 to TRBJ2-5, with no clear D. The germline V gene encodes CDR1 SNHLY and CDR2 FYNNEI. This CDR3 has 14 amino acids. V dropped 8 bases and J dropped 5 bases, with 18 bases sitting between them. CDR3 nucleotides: TGTGCCAGCGTGTGGTCGACCCAGATGGAGACCCAGTACTTC. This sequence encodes CASVWSTQMETQYF. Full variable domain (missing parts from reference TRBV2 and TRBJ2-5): EPEVTQTPSHQVTQMGQEVILRCVPISNHLYFYWYRQILGQKVEFLVSFYNNEISEKSEIFDDQFSVERPDGSNFTLKIRSTKLEDSAMYFCASVWSTQMETQYFGPGTRLLVL.

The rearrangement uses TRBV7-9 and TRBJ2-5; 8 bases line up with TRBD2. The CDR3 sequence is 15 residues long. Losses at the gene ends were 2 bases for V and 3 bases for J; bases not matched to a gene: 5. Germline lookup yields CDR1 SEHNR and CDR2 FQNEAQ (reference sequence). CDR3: CASSLPREGKETQYF. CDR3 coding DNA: TGTGCCAGCAGCTTACCTCGGGAGGGGAAAGAGACCCAGTACTTC. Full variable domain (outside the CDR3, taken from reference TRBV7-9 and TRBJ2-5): DTGVSQNPRHKITKRGQNVTFRCDPISEHNRLYWYRQTLGQGPEFLTYFQNEAQLEKSRLLSDRFSAERPKGSFSTLEIQRTEQGDSAMYLCASSLPREGKETQYFGPGTRLLVL.

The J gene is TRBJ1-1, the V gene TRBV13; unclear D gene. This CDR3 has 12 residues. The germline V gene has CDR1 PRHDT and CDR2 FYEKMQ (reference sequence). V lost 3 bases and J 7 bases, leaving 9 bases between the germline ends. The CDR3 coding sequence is TGTGCCAGCAGCTTCGGGCGGCTTGAAGCTTTCTTT. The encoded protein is CASSFGRLEAFF.

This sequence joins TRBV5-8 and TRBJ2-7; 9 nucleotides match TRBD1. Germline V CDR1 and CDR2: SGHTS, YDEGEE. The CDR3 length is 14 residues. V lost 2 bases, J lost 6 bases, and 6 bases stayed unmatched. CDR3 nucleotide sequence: TGTGCCAGCAGCTTTGGGACAGGGCTTGGCGAGCAGTACTTC. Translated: CASSFGTGLGEQYF.

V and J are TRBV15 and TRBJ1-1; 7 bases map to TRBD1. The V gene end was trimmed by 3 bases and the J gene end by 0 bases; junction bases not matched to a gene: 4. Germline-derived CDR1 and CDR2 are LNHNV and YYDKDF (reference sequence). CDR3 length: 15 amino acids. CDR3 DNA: TGTGCCACCAGCAGCTACCAGGGGGTGAACACTGAAGCTTTCTTT. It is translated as CATSSYQGVNTEAFF. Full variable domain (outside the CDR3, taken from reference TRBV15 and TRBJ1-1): DAMVIQNPRYQVTQFGKPVTLSCSQTLNHNVMYWYQQKSSQAPKLLFHYYDKDFNNEADTPDNFQSRRPNTSFCFLDIRSPGLGDTAMYLCATSSYQGVNTEAFFGQGTRLTVV.

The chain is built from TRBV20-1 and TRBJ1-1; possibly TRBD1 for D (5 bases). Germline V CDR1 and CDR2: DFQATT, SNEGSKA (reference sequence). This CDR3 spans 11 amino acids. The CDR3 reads CSGRGDTEAFF. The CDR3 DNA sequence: TGCAGCGGCCGAGGGGATACTGAAGCTTTCTTT.

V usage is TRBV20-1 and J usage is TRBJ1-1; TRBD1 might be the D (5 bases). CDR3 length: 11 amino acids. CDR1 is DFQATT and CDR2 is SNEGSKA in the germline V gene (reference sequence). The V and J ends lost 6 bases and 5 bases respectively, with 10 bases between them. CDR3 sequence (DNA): TGCAGTGCGCGAGGGGAAACTGAAGCTTTCTTT. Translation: CSARGETEAFF.

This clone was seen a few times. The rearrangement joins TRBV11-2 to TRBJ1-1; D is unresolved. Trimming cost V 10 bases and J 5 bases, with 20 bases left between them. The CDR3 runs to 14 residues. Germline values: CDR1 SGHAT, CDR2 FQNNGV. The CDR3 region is CATTTWVERTEAFF. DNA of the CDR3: TGTGCCACTACGACATGGGTGGAGAGAACTGAAGCTTTCTTT.

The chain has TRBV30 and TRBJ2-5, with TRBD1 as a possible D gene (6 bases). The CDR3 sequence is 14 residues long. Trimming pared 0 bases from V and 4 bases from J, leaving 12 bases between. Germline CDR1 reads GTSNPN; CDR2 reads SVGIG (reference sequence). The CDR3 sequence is CAWSVRQARETQYF. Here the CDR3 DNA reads TGTGCCTGGAGTGTTCGACAGGCGCGAGAGACCCAGTACTTC.

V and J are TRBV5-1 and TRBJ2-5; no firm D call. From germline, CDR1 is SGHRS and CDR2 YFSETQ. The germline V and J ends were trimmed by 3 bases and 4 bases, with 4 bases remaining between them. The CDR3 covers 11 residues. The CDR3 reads CASSSLETQYF. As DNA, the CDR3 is TGCGCCAGCAGCTCTCTAGAGACCCAGTACTTC.

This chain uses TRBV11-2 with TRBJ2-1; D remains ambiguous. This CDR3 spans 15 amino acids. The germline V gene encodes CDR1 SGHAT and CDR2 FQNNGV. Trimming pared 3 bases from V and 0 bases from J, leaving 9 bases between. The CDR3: CASSFSRSSYNEQFF. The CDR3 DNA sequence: TGTGCCAGCAGCTTCTCCCGGAGCTCCTACAATGAGCAGTTCTTC.

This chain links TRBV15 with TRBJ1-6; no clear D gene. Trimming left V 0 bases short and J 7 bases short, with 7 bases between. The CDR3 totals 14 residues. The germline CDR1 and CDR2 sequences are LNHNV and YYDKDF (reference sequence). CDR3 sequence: CATSRDPQNSPLHF. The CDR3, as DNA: TGTGCCACCAGCAGAGACCCACAGAATTCACCCCTCCACTTT.

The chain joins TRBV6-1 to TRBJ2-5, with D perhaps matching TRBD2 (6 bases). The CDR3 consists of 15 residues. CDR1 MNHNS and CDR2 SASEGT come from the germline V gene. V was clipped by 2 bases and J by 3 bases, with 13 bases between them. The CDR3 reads CASSELWGLEETQYF. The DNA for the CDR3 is TGTGCCAGCAGTGAACTCTGGGGACTCGAAGAGACCCAGTACTTC.

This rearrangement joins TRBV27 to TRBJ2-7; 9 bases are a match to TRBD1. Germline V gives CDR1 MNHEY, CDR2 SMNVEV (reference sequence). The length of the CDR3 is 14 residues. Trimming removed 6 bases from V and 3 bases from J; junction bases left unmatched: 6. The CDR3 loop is CASSRDRDLYEQYF. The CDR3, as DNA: TGTGCCAGCAGCCGGGACAGGGATCTCTACGAGCAGTACTTC.

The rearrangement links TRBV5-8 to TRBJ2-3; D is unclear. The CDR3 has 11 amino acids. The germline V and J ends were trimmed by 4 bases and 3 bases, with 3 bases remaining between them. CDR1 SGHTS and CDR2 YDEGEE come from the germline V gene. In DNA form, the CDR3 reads TGTGCCAGCAGCACGACAGATACGCAGTATTTT. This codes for CASSTTDTQYF.

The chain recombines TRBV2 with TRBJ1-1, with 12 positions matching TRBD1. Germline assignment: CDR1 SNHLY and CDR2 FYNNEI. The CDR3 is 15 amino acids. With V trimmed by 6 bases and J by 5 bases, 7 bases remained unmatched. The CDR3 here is CASSGTGGFLTEAFF. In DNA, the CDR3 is TGTGCCAGCAGCGGGACAGGGGGCTTTCTTACTGAAGCTTTCTTT.